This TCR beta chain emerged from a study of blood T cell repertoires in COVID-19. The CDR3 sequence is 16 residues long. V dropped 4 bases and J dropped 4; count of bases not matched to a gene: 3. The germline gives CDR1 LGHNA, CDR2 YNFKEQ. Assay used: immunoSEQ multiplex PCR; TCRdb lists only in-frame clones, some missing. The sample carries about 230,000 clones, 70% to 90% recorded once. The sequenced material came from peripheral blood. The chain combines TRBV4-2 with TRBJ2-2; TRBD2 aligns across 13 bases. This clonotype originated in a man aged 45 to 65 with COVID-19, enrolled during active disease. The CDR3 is CASSPRLAGGTGELFF. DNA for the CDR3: TGTGCCAGCAGCCCACGACTAGCGGGGGGCACCGGGGAGCTGTTTTTT.